A single sample is the source of the 5 T cell receptor beta chains below, sequenced in a study of shared clonotypes between healthy human individuals. Generated by immunoSEQ multiplex PCR, the TCRdb table keeps only in-frame clones and is missing some. The data hold just over 2,000,000 clones, with 95% observed a single time. Sequenced input: naive CD4+ T cells sorted from blood. Subset indicated: CD45RA+ positively selected. These receptors were taken from a man younger than 35 in good health.

The rearrangement links TRBV5-8 to TRBJ1-2; 8 bases line up with TRBD1. Germline V gene lookup returns CDR1 SGHTS and CDR2 YDEGEE. The CDR3 consists of 14 residues. The J segment lost 4 bases and the V segment lost 7 bases, leaving 9 bases of the junction unmatched. CDR3 coding DNA: TGTGCCAGCTCACCGCAAGACAGGGGCTATGGCTACACCTTC. It yields the protein CASSPQDRGYGYTF.

The CDR3 region is CASSGRDRGTYEQYF. Here the CDR3 DNA reads TGTGCCAGCAGTGGCCGGGACAGGGGCACCTACGAGCAGTACTTC. The V and J genes are TRBV6-5 and TRBJ2-7; TRBD1 agrees at 10 bases. V gave up 5 bases and J gave up 2 bases; unmatched junction bases: 6. The germline gives CDR1 MNHEY, CDR2 SVGAGI. The CDR3 totals 15 residues.

The chain carries TRBV4-1 and TRBJ2-1, with 14 bases matching TRBD2. CDR3 length: 17 amino acids. The V gene's germline CDR1 is MGHRA and CDR2 YSYEKL. The ends lost 2 bases at V and 7 bases at J; junction bases unmatched: 7. CDR3 sequence (DNA): TGCGCCAGCAGCCAACCTGTGACTAGCGGGGGGGATAATGAGCAGTTCTTC. This codes for CASSQPVTSGGDNEQFF.

The chain recombines TRBV2 with TRBJ2-3; 9 nucleotides align to TRBD1. After removal of 5 bases from V and 0 bases from J, the junction contained 6 bases not matched to a gene. CDR1 is SNHLY, CDR2 FYNNEI, per germline. The CDR3 sequence is 16 residues long. The CDR3 region has the DNA TGTGCCAGCAGTCAACAGGGGGCGAAGAGCACAGATACGCAGTATTTT. This gives the protein CASSQQGAKSTDTQYF. The full variable domain, with the rest looked up from reference TRBV2 and TRBJ2-3, is EPEVTQTPSHQVTQMGQEVILRCVPISNHLYFYWYRQILGQKVEFLVSFYNNEISEKSEIFDDQFSVERPDGSNFTLKIRSTKLEDSAMYFCASSQQGAKSTDTQYFGPGTRLTVL.

The rearrangement uses TRBV7-9 and TRBJ2-5; TRBD2 matches at 7 bases. The CDR3 has 13 residues. CDR1 SEHNR and CDR2 FQNEAQ come from the germline V gene (reference sequence). V shed 4 bases and J 5 bases; nucleotides not matched to a gene: 4. In DNA form, the CDR3 reads TGTGCCAGCAGCTCTAGCGGTTCGGAGACCCAGTACTTC. This gives the protein CASSSSGSETQYF.